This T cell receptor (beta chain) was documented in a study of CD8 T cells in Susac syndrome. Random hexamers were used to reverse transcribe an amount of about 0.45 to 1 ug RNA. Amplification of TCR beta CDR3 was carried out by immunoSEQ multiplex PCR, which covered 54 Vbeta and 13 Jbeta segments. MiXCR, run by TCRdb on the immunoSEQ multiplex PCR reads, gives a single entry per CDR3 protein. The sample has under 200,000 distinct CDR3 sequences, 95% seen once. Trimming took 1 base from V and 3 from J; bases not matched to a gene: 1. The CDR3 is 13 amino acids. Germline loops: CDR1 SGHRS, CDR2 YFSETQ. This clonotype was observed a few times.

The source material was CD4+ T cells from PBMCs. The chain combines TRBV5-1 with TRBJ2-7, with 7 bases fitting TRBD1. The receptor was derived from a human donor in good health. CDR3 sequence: CASSLQGDYEQYF. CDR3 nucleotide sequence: TGCGCCAGCAGCTTGCAGGGGGACTACGAGCAGTACTTC. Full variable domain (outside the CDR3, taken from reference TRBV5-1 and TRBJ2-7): KAGVTQTPRYLIKTRGQQVTLSCSPISGHRSVSWYQQTPGQGLQFLFEYFSETQRNKGNFPGRFSGRQFSNSRSEMNVSTLELGDSALYLCASSLQGDYEQYFGPGTRLTVT.